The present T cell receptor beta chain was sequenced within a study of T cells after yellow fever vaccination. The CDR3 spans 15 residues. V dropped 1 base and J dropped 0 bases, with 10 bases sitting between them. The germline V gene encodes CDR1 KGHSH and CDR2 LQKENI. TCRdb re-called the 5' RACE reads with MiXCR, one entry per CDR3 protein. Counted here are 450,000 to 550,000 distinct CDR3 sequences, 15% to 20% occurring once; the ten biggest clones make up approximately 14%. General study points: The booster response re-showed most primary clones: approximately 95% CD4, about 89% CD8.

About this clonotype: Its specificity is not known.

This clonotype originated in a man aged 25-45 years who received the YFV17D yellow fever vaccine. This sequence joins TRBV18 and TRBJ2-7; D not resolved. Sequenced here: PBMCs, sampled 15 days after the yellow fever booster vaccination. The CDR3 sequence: CASSPRLALSYEQYF. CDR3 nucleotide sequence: TGTGCCAGCTCACCACGCCTCGCCCTCTCCTACGAGCAGTACTTC.